Sequencing of this T cell receptor (beta chain) was carried out in a study of regulatory T cells in long-lasting Graves disease. Study-level results: With persistent disease, TRBV28, TRBJ1-2 and TRBJ2-5 were the favored segments. Less diverse TCR repertoires were seen in persistent Graves' patients than in newly diagnosed ones.

Germline V gene data show CDR1 as MNHEY and CDR2 as SMNVEV (reference sequence). CDR3 length equals 14 residues. V lost 2 bases and J lost 6; bases outside the gene matches: 3. The TCR beta library used iRepertoire HTBI primers with Arm-PCR amplification of CDR3. Per the study methods: Identification of gene segments yielded more than 60 TRBV and 14 TRBJ across samples. Via MiXCR, TCRdb re-called the multiplex PCR reads, giving one row per CDR3 protein. The V and J calls reflect TCRdb's pipeline rather than the authors' work. The data contain some 450,000 distinct CDR3 sequences, 16% of them singletons. This clonotype was detected many times. Its antigen remains unidentified. Regarding time point: newly diagnosed GD, antithyroid drugs for less than 3 months. From RNA extracted from PBMCs, the TCR library was made. The same sample was also used in a study of T cells in Graves' hyperthyroidism and ophthalmopathy.

The source is a woman between 25 and 40 years old with Graves disease. The chain is built from TRBV27 and TRBJ1-5, with 8 nucleotides matching TRBD1. Specimen: peripheral blood mononuclear cells (PBMCs), collected at new diagnosis, from a patient treated with antithyroid drugs. The DNA for the CDR3 is TGTGCCAGCAGTTTAACAGGGGGGAGTCAGCCCCAGCATTTT. It specifies CASSLTGGSQPQHF.